The sequence of this T cell receptor beta chain was determined in a study of T cell responses to AZD1222 COVID-19 vaccine. Method: immunoSEQ multiplex PCR; TCRdb's copy keeps in-frame clones and lacks some. The sample contains approximately 64,000 clones, less than 90% of which appear only once. Trimming shortened V by 3 bases and J by 2 bases, and 13 bases separated the two germline ends. CDR1 SGHRS and CDR2 YFSETQ come from the germline V gene. This CDR3 contains 15 residues. The receptor comes from an adult in good health. The rearrangement joins TRBV5-1 to TRBJ2-3, with D possibly matching TRBD1 (6 bases). Specimen: peripheral blood, collected on day 0 of AZD1222 vaccination. CDR3 region: CASSSFGTHTDTQYF. The CDR3 DNA sequence: TGCGCCAGCAGCTCGTTCGGGACACACACAGATACGCAGTATTTT.